These T cell receptor beta chains were read from a single sample in a study of blood T cell repertoires in COVID-19. Profiling relied on immunoSEQ multiplex PCR, and the TCRdb table lists in-frame clones only, not all of them. Found here are over 70,000 clones, more than 70% of them singletons; the top ten hold 4.5% to 5.5%. Sample: peripheral blood. The receptors here all came from a man older than 75 with acute or convalescent COVID-19. Both conserved end residues are part of each CDR3. The D gene is left open where the match is weak. Where a row states a size, it is once, few, many or the class of an expanded clone; other rows omit it.

D	size	J	V	CDR3	DNA
TRBD1	few	TRBJ1-2	TRBV9	CASSPGQGGRRANYGYTF	TGTGCCAGCAGCCCCGGACAGGGGGGACGAAGAGCTAACTATGGCTACACCTTC
TRBD1	NA	TRBJ1-2	TRBV4-3	CASSQEQGAGYGYTF	TGCGCCAGCAGCCAAGAGCAGGGGGCAGGATACGGCTACACCTTC
NA	NA	TRBJ1-4	TRBV7-2	CASSGGVNEKLFF	TGTGCCAGCAGCGGAGGGGTTAATGAAAAACTGTTTTTT
NA	NA	TRBJ2-3	TRBV18	CASSPNGGGDTQYF	TGTGCCAGCTCACCAAACGGGGGTGGAGATACGCAGTATTTT
NA	NA	TRBJ1-2	TRBV6-5	CASRPQGIAGYTF	TGTGCCAGCAGACCTCAGGGGATTGCTGGCTACACCTTC
NA	NA	TRBJ2-1	TRBV19	CASMIGAASSYNEQFF	TGTGCCAGTATGATCGGAGCGGCTAGCTCCTACAATGAGCAGTTCTTC
NA	NA	TRBJ2-3	TRBV6-5	CASSYEPAEFTDTQYF	TGTGCCAGCAGTTACGAACCAGCGGAGTTCACAGATACGCAGTATTTT
NA	NA	TRBJ2-2	TRBV7-2	CASSLASGAAGELFF	TGTGCCAGCAGCTTAGCCTCAGGGGCGGCCGGGGAGCTGTTTTTT
TRBD1	NA	TRBJ1-4	TRBV19	CASSRTGGVEKLFF	TGTGCCAGTAGCCGGACAGGGGGTGTGGAAAAACTGTTTTTT
NA	NA	TRBJ2-3	TRBV5-1	CASERQDTDTQYF	TGCGCCAGCGAACGACAGGACACAGATACGCAGTATTTT
NA	NA	TRBJ2-3	TRBV28	CASSLRLVTDTQYF	TGTGCCAGCAGTTTACGACTAGTAACAGATACGCAGTATTTT